The sequence of this T cell receptor (beta chain) was determined in a study of blood T cell repertoires in COVID-19. Turning to the study itself: T cells, B-cell-depleted T cells, or PBMCs supplied cDNA or gDNA.

The CDR3 has 11 residues. The germline V and J ends were trimmed by 3 bases and 8 bases, with 5 bases remaining between them. As handled by the study authors: The assay estimated nucleated cells by amplifying reference gene primers. The repertoire was sequenced with immunoSEQ multiplex PCR; TCRdb's copy has only in-frame clones and lacks some. V and J calls and clone size come straight from that table; D and trimming were deduced from the DNA. The sample includes 180,000 or so clones, around 85% of them seen just once. Specimen: peripheral blood. The receptor's source is a man in his 60s who had recovered from COVID-19. The rearrangement joins TRBV12-3 or TRBV12-4 to TRBJ2-1; the D is unclear. The CDR3 is CASSFSDEQFF. In nucleotides, the CDR3 is TGTGCCAGCAGTTTTTCGGATGAGCAGTTCTTC.